Below are 2 T cell receptor beta chains sequenced from a single sample in a study of T cell repertoires in cytomegalovirus infection. TCRdb used MiXCR to reprocess the reads, holding one entry per CDR3 protein. The repertoire holds about 300,000 distinct CDR3 sequences, with about 8.8% as singletons. The sequenced sample consisted of PBMCs. These receptors all come from a human donor in good health (CMV status not recorded). Some clones in this sample may be carry-over from other donors' samples.

This chain joins TRBV28 and TRBJ1-5; D is undetermined. Trimming pared 10 bases from V and 5 bases from J, leaving 12 bases between. The CDR3 contains 12 residues. Germline values: CDR1 MDHEN, CDR2 SYDVKM. The CDR3 bases are TGTGCCACGCCGTCCGCTGATCAGCCCCAGCATTTT. It encodes CATPSADQPQHF.

This clonotype was recorded many times. The chain uses TRBV28 and TRBJ2-7; D might be TRBD1 (5 bases). Trimming took 2 bases from V and 1 from J, leaving 6 bases between them. CDR1 is MDHEN and CDR2 is SYDVKM in the germline V gene. This CDR3 contains 13 residues. CDR3 nucleotides: TGTGCCAGCAGTTTAGGGGCTTCCTACGAGCAGTACGTC. It specifies CASSLGASYEQYV.